This TCR beta chain appears in the sequencing data of a study of cytomegalovirus exposure and HLA in healthy donors. Study context: The 120 validation repertoires used the same platform as the roughly 670 first-cohort repertoires (as reported by a later analysis).

This CDR3 contains 15 residues. The V gene's germline CDR1 is SGDLS and CDR2 YYNGEE. J gave up 4 bases and V 0 bases, and 4 bases lay outside the gene matches. Measured with immunoSEQ multiplex PCR; TCRdb has only the in-frame clones, and not every one. The profile shows 200,000 to 300,000 clones, 87% of them singletons. Sequenced sample: PBMCs. The chain combines TRBV9 with TRBJ2-7, with TRBD2 matching 10 bases. The receptor's source is a man aged 18 to 29 in good health and CMV-seropositive. The CDR3 protein is CASSVGFSGRYEQYF. The DNA for the CDR3 is TGTGCCAGCAGCGTAGGCTTTAGCGGGAGGTACGAGCAGTACTTC.